This section outlines one T cell receptor (beta chain) sequence together with its context. Patients from Seattle were sampled longitudinally, starting during active infection. Using immunoSEQ multiplex PCR, the repertoire was profiled, and TCRdb retains in-frame clones only, with some absent. The sample shows under 250,000 clones, approximately 90% of them seen only once. Trimming at V came to 4 bases and at J to 3 bases, leaving 2 bases not matched to a gene. This CDR3 is 17 amino acids long. CDR1 is SGHNT and CDR2 is YYREEE in the germline V gene (reference sequence). The data originate from a study of blood T cell repertoires in COVID-19. Study in general: Acute and convalescent COVID-19 samples came from the United States, Italy and Spain.

This TCR came from a man aged 50 to 60 with COVID-19, enrolled during active disease. The sample was peripheral blood. The chain employs TRBV5-4 and TRBJ2-6; 15 bases line up with TRBD2. In DNA form, the CDR3 reads TGTGCCAGCAGCCAGGGACTAGCGGGAGGTGGGGCCAACGTCCTGACTTTC. Translation gives CASSQGLAGGGANVLTF.